Following are 20 T cell receptor delta chains from one sample sequenced in a study of gamma-delta T cells after stem cell transplantation. TCRdb redid the clone calls on the RT-PCR reads with CATT. This sample has 2,500 to 3,000 delta-chain clones, with over 2% found just once. Material: gamma-delta T cells. These receptor sequences come from a human donor. It is not recorded whose cells these are; they may come from a transplant donor.

For this clone: A much bigger clone sits one base away, suggesting this may be a read error. This chain links TRDV2 with TRDJ3; 12 positions match TRDD3. Per germline, CDR1 GEAIGNYY and CDR2 EKD. The CDR3 extends over 22 amino acids. J gave up 2 bases and V 1 base, and 14 bases lay outside the gene matches. The CDR3 spells CACDTLGLGDTARPWDTRQMFF. The CDR3 nucleotides read TGTGCCTGTGACACATTGGGCCTGGGGGATACGGCCCGCCCCTGGGACACCCGACAGATGTTTTTC.

This clone counts as medium-sized. It is likely a read error: a sequence one base away is far more abundant. The chain recombines TRDV2 with TRDJ1; perhaps TRDD3 as D (5 bases). CDR1 is GEAIGNYY and CDR2 is EKD in the germline V gene. The V end lost 0 bases, the J end lost 0 bases, and 19 bases lay between the germline ends. There are 18 residues in the CDR3. The CDR3 sequence: CACDTAGRGPTYTDKLIF. Here the CDR3 DNA reads TGTGCCTGTGACACCGCTGGGCGGGGACCAACTTACACCGATAAACTCATCTTT.

This clone was observed a few times. The mismatch at residue 8 between this DNA's translation and the TCRdb protein of a much larger clone likely reflects a read error; the protein shown is translated from the DNA. The CDR3 DNA is TGTGCCTGTGACACCGTTGGGATCGGATTATACACCGATAAACTCATCTTT. It is translated as CACDTVGIGLYTDKLIF. The rearrangement uses TRDV2 and TRDJ1; TRDD3 might be the D (5 bases). This CDR3 is built from 17 residues. Germline CDR1 and CDR2: GEAIGNYY and EKD. V lost 0 bases and J 0 bases, leaving 16 bases between the germline ends.

This clone is classed as large (0.1 to 1%). The same CDR3 arises from other DNA sequences in this sample as well. This rearrangement joins TRDV2 to TRDJ1, with D maybe TRDD3 (6 bases). The CDR3 is made up of 16 amino acids. Germline loops: CDR1 GEAIGNYY, CDR2 EKD. V lost 0 bases to trimming and J lost 5 bases, with 18 bases between them. CDR3 in DNA: TGTGCCTGTGACACCGTAGTGGGGGGAGTTCGTGATAAACTCATCTTT. Translation: CACDTVVGGVRDKLIF.

This clone is termed medium-sized. CDR3 nucleotide sequence: TGTGCCTGTGACAAACTGGGGGATACACCGCACACCGATAAACTCATCTTT. Residues: CACDKLGDTPHTDKLIF. J is TRDJ1 and V is TRDV2, with 12 bases lining up with TRDD3. CDR1 and CDR2 (germline): GEAIGNYY, EKD. There are 17 residues in the CDR3. Trimming took 2 bases from V and 0 from J; bases not matched to a gene: 6.

Notes on this clone: The amino acid sequence in TCRdb belongs to a much larger clone and departs from this DNA's translation at residue 7, likely a sequencing read error; the sequence shown is translated from the DNA. The chain is built from TRDV2 and TRDJ1, with TRDD3 identical over 8 bases. Germline V gene lookup returns CDR1 GEAIGNYY and CDR2 EKD. The CDR3 runs 15 residues. V shed 7 bases and J 5 bases; nucleotides not matched to a gene: 14. The CDR3 loop reads CACHTLRDTRDKLIF. The CDR3 DNA is TGTGCCTGCCATACACTGAGGGATACGCGGGATAAACTCATCTTT.

The chain carries TRDV2 and TRDJ1, with 11 bases that match TRDD3. The germline V gene has CDR1 GEAIGNYY and CDR2 EKD. Trimming cost V 3 bases and J 4 bases; bases outside gene matches: 6. The CDR3 totals 15 residues. The chain's CDR3 is CACDRLGDKGDKLIF. CDR3 bases: TGTGCCTGTGACCGACTGGGGGATAAGGGCGATAAACTCATCTTT.

This clone was counted a few times. TCRdb's protein for this DNA is that of a much larger clone and differs from the translation at residue 3, likely a read error; the protein shown is the DNA translation. This chain links TRDV2 with TRDJ3; TRDD3 matches at 9 bases. CDR3 length: 21 residues. Germline CDR1 GEAIGNYY, CDR2 EKD. CDR3 loop: CASDTVGPGGFPSWDTRQMFF. DNA for the CDR3: TGTGCCAGTGACACCGTGGGACCTGGGGGATTTCCCTCCTGGGACACCCGACAGATGTTTTTC.

This clone showed up many times. A far larger clone is off by one base, so a read error is likely. The same CDR3 can be traced to other DNA sequences in this sample. The J gene is TRDJ1, the V gene TRDV2; the D gene could be TRDD2 or TRDD3 (5 bases each). The germline V gene encodes CDR1 GEAIGNYY and CDR2 EKD. With 7 bases removed from V and 0 bases from J, the gap between germline ends came to 38 bases. The CDR3 is 22 amino acids. CDR3 sequence: CACDPLPNLLGRTLGNTDKLIF. CDR3 nucleotide sequence: TGTGCCTGCGACCCGCTTCCAAATCTGCTGGGTCGAACCCTTGGGAACACCGATAAACTCATCTTT.

A note on this clone: TCRdb records a much larger clone's protein for this DNA, with a difference at residue 11 that likely arises from a read error; the protein given is the translation of the DNA. The rearrangement links TRDV2 to TRDJ1, with 7 bases aligning to TRDD3. The CDR3 is made up of 17 amino acids. The V segment lost 1 base and the J segment 1 base; nucleotides outside the gene matches: 11. Germline lookup yields CDR1 GEAIGNYY and CDR2 EKD. The CDR3 nucleotides read TGTGCCTGTGACACTCTCGTTGGGGGACAATGCACCGATAAACTCATCTTT. It specifies CACDTLVGGQCTDKLIF.

The sample holds a few counts of this clone. TCRdb has a much larger clone's protein, which differs at residue 13 from the translation of this DNA, likely because of a read error; what is shown is the protein translated from the DNA. The chain joins TRDV2 to TRDJ1; D is unclear. Per the germline V gene, CDR1 is GEAIGNYY and CDR2 is EKD. Trimming shortened V by 0 bases and J by 4 bases, and 23 bases separated the two germline ends. The CDR3 is made up of 18 amino acids. The CDR3 region has the DNA TGTGCCTGTGACACCGTAGCCCCAGCAAACCCAGGGGTCGATAAACTCATCTTT. Amino acid sequence: CACDTVAPANPGVDKLIF.

This clone was seen ten or more times. A far larger clone is off by one base, so a read error is likely. The same CDR3 arises from other DNA sequences in this sample as well. V is TRDV2 and J is TRDJ3, with TRDD3 matching 8 bases. The CDR3 consists of 19 residues. In germline, CDR1 is GEAIGNYY, CDR2 EKD. The CDR3 spells CACDTVGDTSSWDTRQMFF. DNA for the CDR3: TGCGCCTGTGACACCGTAGGGGATACCAGCTCCTGGGACACCCGACAGATGTTTTTC.

This clone has more than one count but fewer than ten. The protein TCRdb gives is from a much larger clone and does not agree with this DNA's translation at residue 6, likely a read error; the protein shown here comes from the DNA. J is TRDJ1 and V is TRDV2, with 10 nucleotides matching TRDD3. Germline V gives CDR1 GEAIGNYY, CDR2 EKD. The CDR3 is 17 amino acids. J gave up 1 base and V 0 bases, and 7 bases lay outside the gene matches. The CDR3 nucleotides read TGTGCCTGTGACACCCTGGGGGATATAAGGTCCACCGATAAACTCATCTTT. Translation: CACDTLGDIRSTDKLIF.

A few counts support this clone. Only one base separates this from a far larger clonotype, so it likely reflects a read error. This sample includes further DNA sequences coding for the same CDR3. The CDR3 sequence is CACDSTGGYSWDTRQMFF. CDR3 sequence (DNA): TGTGCCTGCGACAGTACTGGGGGATACTCCTGGGACACCCGACAGATGTTTTTC. The genes are TRDV2 and TRDJ3, with 11 bases matching TRDD3. This CDR3 is built from 18 residues. Germline V gene data show CDR1 as GEAIGNYY and CDR2 as EKD.

The rearrangement joins TRDV2 to TRDJ1, with 11 bases matching TRDD3. The CDR3 length is 16 residues. Trimming removed 4 bases from V and 4 bases from J; junction bases left unmatched: 10. The germline gives CDR1 GEAIGNYY, CDR2 EKD. In DNA, the CDR3 is TGTGCCTGTGATTTTCTACTGGGGGATAAGGGCGATAAACTCATCTTT. Translated, it gives CACDFLLGDKGDKLIF.

This clone occurred once. CDR3 sequence (DNA): TGTGCCTGTGACGCATTAACTGGGGGATACGCCGATAAACTCATCTTT. This translates into CACDALTGGYADKLIF. J is TRDJ1 and V is TRDV2; 13 nucleotides match TRDD3. The CDR3 has 16 amino acids. V lost 3 bases and J lost 3; bases outside the gene matches: 6. Germline loops: CDR1 GEAIGNYY, CDR2 EKD.

This clone was recorded a few times. TCRdb attributes to this sequence the protein of a much larger clone, which differs from the DNA translation at residue 3; a read error is likely, and the protein displayed is translated from the DNA. The chain links TRDV2 to TRDJ1; 11 nucleotides line up with TRDD3. The CDR3 runs 19 residues. Germline loops: CDR1 GEAIGNYY, CDR2 EKD. DNA for the CDR3: TGTGCCCGTGACACCGTAATGGGGGATACGCGGGGCTACACCGATAAACTCATCTTT. This sequence encodes CARDTVMGDTRGYTDKLIF.

A note on this clone: TCRdb has a much larger clone's protein, which differs at residue 3 from the translation of this DNA, likely because of a read error; what is shown is the protein translated from the DNA. V usage is TRDV2 and J usage is TRDJ3; TRDD3 might be the D (5 bases). There are 19 residues in the CDR3. Germline V lookup: CDR1 GEAIGNYY, CDR2 EKD. CDR3 DNA: TGTGCCTATGACACCACTGGAGGCTATAGCTCCTGGGACACCCGACAGATGTTTTTC. Its translation: CAYDTTGGYSSWDTRQMFF.

This clone was seen many times. This likely reflects a read error, since a far larger clone is one base away. The V call is TRDV2, the J call TRDJ3; 8 positions match TRDD3. CDR1 and CDR2 from the germline V gene are GEAIGNYY and EKD. This CDR3 spans 23 amino acids. V trimming: 0 bases; J trimming: 0 bases; junction bases outside the gene matches: 18. The CDR3 DNA reads as TGTGCCTGTGACACCGTTGTCCGGGATACGCCGGAAGAAGCCTCCTGGGACACCCGACAGATGTTTTTC. This codes for CACDTVVRDTPEEASWDTRQMFF.

A remark on this clone: For this DNA, TCRdb reports the protein of a much larger clone, which diverges at residue 5, most likely from a read error; the protein presented here is translated directly from the DNA. The V call is TRDV2, the J call TRDJ1, with 11 bases aligning to TRDD3. CDR1 is GEAIGNYY, CDR2 EKD, per germline. The CDR3 runs 16 residues. The trim removed 6 bases at V and 4 bases at J, leaving 12 bases unmatched. The CDR3 reads CACYPITGGYVDKLIF. CDR3 coding DNA: TGTGCCTGTTATCCGATTACTGGGGGATATGTCGATAAACTCATCTTT.